Sequencing of this T cell receptor (beta chain) was carried out in a study of blood T cell repertoires in COVID-19. The protocol was immunoSEQ multiplex PCR, while the TCRdb copy is restricted to in-frame clones and leaves out a portion. The sample includes around 300,000 clones, 80% to 95% seen only once; the top ten take about 6.8%. The CDR3 length is 13 residues. The V gene's germline CDR1 is LNHDA and CDR2 SQIVND (reference sequence). Deletions cut 5 bases from V and 4 bases from J, with 9 bases between. The chain links TRBV19 to TRBJ1-3; no definite D call. This receptor was taken from a woman under 40 with COVID-19, enrolled during active disease. Material for sequencing was peripheral blood. The chain's CDR3 is CASSGEDGNTIYF. CDR3 nucleotide sequence: TGTGCCAGTAGTGGGGAGGACGGAAACACCATATATTTT.